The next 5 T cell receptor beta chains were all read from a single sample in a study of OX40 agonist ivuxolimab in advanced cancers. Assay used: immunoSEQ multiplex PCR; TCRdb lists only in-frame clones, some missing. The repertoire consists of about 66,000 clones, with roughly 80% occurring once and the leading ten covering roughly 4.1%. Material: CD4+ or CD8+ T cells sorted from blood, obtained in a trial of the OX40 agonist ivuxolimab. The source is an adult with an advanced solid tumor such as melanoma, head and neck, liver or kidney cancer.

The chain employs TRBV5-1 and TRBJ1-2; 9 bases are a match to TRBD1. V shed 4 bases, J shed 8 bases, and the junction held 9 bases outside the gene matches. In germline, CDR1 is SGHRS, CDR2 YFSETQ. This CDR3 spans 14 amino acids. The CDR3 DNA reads TGCGCCAGCAGCGGACAGGGACAGGGTGACGGCTACACCTTC. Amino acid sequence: CASSGQGQGDGYTF. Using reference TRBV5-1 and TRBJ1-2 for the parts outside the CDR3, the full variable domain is KAGVTQTPRYLIKTRGQQVTLSCSPISGHRSVSWYQQTPGQGLQFLFEYFSETQRNKGNFPGRFSGRQFSNSRSEMNVSTLELGDSALYLCASSGQGQGDGYTFGSGTRLTVV.

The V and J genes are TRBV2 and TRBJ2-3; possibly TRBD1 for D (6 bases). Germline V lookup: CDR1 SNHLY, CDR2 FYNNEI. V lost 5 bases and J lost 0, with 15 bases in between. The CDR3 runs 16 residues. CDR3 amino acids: CASSSGQHLSTDTQYF. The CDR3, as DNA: TGTGCCAGCAGTTCCGGACAGCACTTGAGCACAGATACGCAGTATTTT.

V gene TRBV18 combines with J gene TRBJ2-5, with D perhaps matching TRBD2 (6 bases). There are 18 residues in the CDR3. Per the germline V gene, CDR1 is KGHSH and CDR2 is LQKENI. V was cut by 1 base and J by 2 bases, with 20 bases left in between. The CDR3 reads CASSPRDLDRGGQETQYF. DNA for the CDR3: TGTGCCAGCTCACCACGGGACCTGGATCGAGGAGGGCAAGAGACCCAGTACTTC.

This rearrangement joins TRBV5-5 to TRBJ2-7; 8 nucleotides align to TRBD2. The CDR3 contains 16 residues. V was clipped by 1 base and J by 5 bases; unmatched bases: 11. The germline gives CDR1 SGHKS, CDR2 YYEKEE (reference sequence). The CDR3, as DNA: TGTGCCAGCAGCTTGTTGGTGCGGGGGGATTCTAACGAGCAGTACTTC. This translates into CASSLLVRGDSNEQYF.

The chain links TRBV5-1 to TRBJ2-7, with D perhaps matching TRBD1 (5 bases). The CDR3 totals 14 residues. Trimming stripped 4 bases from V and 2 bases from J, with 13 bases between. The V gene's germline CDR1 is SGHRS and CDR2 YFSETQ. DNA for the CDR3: TGCGCCAGCAGCCCCAGGGTAGACCCCTACGAGCAGTACTTC. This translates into CASSPRVDPYEQYF.